This T cell receptor beta chain stems from a study of shared clonotypes between healthy human individuals (dated by TCRdb to between 2020 and 2021). Study-wide context: A few men and a couple of women, aged 18 to 49 years, made up the cohort. The study deeply sequenced blood TCR repertoires of about 5 healthy adults to estimate repertoire size and the extent of clonotype sharing between individuals. Between about 0.9 and 8.9 billion PBMCs per donor were obtained by leukapheresis. Different laboratories and diverse techniques were used to prepare libraries and sequence TCR repertoires, to increase sequencing depth and limit assay-specific biases. Per donor, three plates each were used for CD4 naive and CD4 memory, two for CD8 naive, and one for CD8 memory.

At the junction V is shortened by 2 bases and J by 2 bases, with 10 bases in between. The CDR3 starts with the cysteine, ends with the phenylalanine, and has 15 residues. The kept DNA is CDR3 alone, 45 bases in frame from the first base. The germline V gene supplies CDR1 SGHDN and CDR2 FVKESK. Overall study results and their limits: Rarefaction of sorted-subset datasets indicated incomplete sequencing despite the large sequencing depth. Because the study included a small number of donors, the genetic and exposure-history diversity represented was limited. Sampling was limited to blood, and TCR repertoires in tissue likely differ from TCR repertoires in blood. Pairwise subsampling indicated that sequencing depth was expected to affect the degree of clonotype sharing among donors. When several donors were compared, the shared fraction of clonotypes was roughly 5% for naive CD4, 3.5% to 4% for naive CD8, roughly 2.5% for memory CD4, and around 0.4% for memory CD8. Estimated clonotype richness was generally larger for naive than for memory subsets. Compared with non-shared clonotypes, the clonotypes found in all four sorted-subset donors had higher generation probabilities.

Healthy HIV-negative adults with no recently reported acute infections or vaccinations were included as donors. Every donor was a Caucasian adult living in Nashville, Tennessee, USA. Magnetic negative selection was used to enrich CD4+ T cells, after which naive cells were positively selected on CD45RA and the negative fraction became the memory subset. Blood was obtained by leukapheresis, after which PBMCs were separated by Ficoll-Histopaque density gradient centrifugation and cryopreserved in liquid nitrogen vapor phase. Analytical flow cytometry was used to check the purity and quantity of every magnetically sorted T cell population. From each sorted fraction, genomic DNA was isolated and quantified by UV absorbance on a Nanodrop 2000c. As for this clone: Its cognate antigen has yet to be identified. It has no much larger one-base neighbor in the sample; base qualities were not kept.

TCR CDR3 regions were amplified from genomic DNA by multiplex PCR using the deep immunoSEQ assay. Extracted genomic DNA from each cell subset was spread evenly across all wells of several immunoSEQ 96-well plates, with each plate serving as a replicate. For sorted subsets, around 0.2 ug genomic DNA, equal to tens of thousands of T cell genomes, was loaded into each replicate PCR. Purified libraries were quantified with a Qubit 3.0 fluorometer, sized on a Bioanalyzer 2100, and re-quantified with the KAPA Library Quantification kit. A separate single-read 150-cycle Illumina NextSeq 550 flow cell was used to sequence each immunoSEQ 96-well plate. The authors processed their data as follows. Because only junctional sequences without quality scores were contained in the immunoSEQ output, filtering matching that applied to full-length reads could not be performed. Sequences were annotated with PyIR, a Python wrapper for IgBLAST v1.9, using IMGT germline references to assign V/J genes and CDR3. Reads were removed for weak V/J assignments (E-value above 1e-6), missing CDR3, stop codons, out-of-frame junctions, or ambiguous translated residues. V3J clonotypes were defined as sequences sharing the same inferred V gene, J gene, and CDR3 amino acid sequence. The percentage overlap between two repertoires was calculated by dividing the number of shared unique clonotypes by the size of the smaller repertoire. Three approaches were used to assess repertoire richness: RTK rarefaction, the Chao1 estimator, and Recon v2.1 estimates of unobserved clonotypes. For all TCRbeta clonotypes obtained by the gDNA method from a few donors, generation probabilities were computed with OLGA. TCRdb's version of the immuneACCESS table is confined to in-frame rearrangements and falls short of the full clone set. An unresolved V gene accounts for under half of the shortfall where checked; the remainder is of unknown origin. The DNA gave D and trimming, while V, J and clone size come from that table. The sample table shows over a million clones, and around 97% are seen once. Of the sample, approximately 1.2% is held by the ten largest clones.

Sequencing input: naive CD4+ T cells sorted from blood. The sample's cell subset or site label, in plain terms: CD45RA+ positively selected. The chain is encoded by TRBV14 joined to TRBJ2-1; the D gene is unclear. This sequence originates from a young man in good health. CDR3 protein: CASSQRRTTYNEQFF. The sequenced DNA is TGTGCCAGCAGCCAACGAAGGACGACCTACAATGAGCAGTTCTTC.